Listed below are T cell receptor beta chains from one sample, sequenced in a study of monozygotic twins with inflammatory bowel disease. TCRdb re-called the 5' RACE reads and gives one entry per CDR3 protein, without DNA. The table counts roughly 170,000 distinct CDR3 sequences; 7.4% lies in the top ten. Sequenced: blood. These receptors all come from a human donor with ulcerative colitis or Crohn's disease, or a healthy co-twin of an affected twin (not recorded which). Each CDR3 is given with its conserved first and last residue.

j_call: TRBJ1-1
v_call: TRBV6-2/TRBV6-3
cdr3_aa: CASRDRVTEAFF

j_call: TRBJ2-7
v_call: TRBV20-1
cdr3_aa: CSARVGQANEQYF

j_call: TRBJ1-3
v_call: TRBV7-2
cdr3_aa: CASSLRGWGQSGNTIYF

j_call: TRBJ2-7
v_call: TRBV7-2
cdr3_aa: CASSREGLGYEQYF

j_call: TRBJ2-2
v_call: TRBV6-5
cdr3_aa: CASSFRHTGELFF

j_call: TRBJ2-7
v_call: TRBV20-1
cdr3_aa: CSASRGPGDEQYF

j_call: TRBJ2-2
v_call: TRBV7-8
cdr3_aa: CASSFRGGRVNTGELFF

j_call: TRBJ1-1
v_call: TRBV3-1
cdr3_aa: CASSQGPQAFF

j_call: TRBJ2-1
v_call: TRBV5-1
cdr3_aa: CASSSGGSVTEQFF

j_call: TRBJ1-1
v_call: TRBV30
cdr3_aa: CAWRRVEGSNTEAFF

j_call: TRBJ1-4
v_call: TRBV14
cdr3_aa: CASSQRQTDLSNEKLFF

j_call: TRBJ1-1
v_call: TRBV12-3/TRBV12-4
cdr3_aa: CASSRDRAKSEAFF

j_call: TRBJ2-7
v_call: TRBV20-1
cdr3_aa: CSAPPRAHEQYF

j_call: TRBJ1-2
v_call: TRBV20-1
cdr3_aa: CSASGTGEDSGYGYTF

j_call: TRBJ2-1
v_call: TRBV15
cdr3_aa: CATSRDTRDLRNEQFF

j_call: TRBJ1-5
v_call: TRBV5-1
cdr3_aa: CASSLEGGYSNQPQHF

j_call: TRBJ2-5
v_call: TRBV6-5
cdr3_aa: CASSYRGTPQETQYF

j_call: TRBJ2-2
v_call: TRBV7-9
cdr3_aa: CASSLARTSTGELFF

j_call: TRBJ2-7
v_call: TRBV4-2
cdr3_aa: CASSQDPGGAIYEQYF

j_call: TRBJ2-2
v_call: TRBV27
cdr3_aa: CASSLSVITGELFF

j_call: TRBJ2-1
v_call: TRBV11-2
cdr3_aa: CASSPRFGGYNEQFF

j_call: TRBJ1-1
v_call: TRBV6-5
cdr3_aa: CASSYGGPGNTEAFF

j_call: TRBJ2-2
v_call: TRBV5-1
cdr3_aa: CASSSGLAGTGELFF

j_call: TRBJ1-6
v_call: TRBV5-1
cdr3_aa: CASSSQQGNSPLHF

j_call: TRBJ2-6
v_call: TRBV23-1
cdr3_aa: CASSHEGQGTSGANVLTF

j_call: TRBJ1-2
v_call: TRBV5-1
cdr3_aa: CASSLAGGQLGYTF

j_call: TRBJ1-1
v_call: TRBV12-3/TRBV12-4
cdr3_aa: CASLLGQGRDTEAFF

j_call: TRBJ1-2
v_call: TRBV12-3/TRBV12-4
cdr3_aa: CASSFYGDGYTF

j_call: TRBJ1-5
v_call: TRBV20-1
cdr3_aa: CSARDPKGNQPQHF

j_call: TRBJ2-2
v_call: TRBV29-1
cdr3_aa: CSVGIRDTGELFF

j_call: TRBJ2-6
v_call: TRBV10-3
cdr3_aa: CAISESPLSGANVLTF

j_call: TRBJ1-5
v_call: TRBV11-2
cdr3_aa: CASSSQGSNQPQHF

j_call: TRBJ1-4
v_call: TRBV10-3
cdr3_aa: CAISNRGQGHQTNEKLFF

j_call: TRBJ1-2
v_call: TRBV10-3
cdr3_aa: CAISEGSNYGYTF

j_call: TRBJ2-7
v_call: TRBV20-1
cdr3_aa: CSARAYLSSYEQYF

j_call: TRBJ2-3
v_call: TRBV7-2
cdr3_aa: CASRPLAANTQYF

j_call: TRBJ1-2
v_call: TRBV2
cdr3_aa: CASSDFPGTGTPNYGYTF

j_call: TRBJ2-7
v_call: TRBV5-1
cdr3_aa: CASSLEGTSYEQYF

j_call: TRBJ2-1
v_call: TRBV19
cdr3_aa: CASSVGGLAANEQFF

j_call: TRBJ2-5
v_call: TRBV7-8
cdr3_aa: CASSPGTSGVETQYF

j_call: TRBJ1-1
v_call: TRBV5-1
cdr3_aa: CASSLLVDTEAFF

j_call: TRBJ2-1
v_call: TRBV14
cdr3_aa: CASRAAGGLHNEQFF

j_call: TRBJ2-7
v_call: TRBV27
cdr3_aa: CASGLPGQGWSEQYF